Described below is a single T cell receptor beta chain sequence and its context. The antigen is unknown. The data were obtained in a study of post-analysis software for immune sequencing data. This CDR3 is built from 15 residues. Trimming removed 5 bases at V and 1 base at J, with 13 bases between. Germline CDR1 reads PRHDT; CDR2 reads FYEKMQ (reference sequence). Findings and limits, study-wide: Controls had lower frequencies than patients of four or five TRBV segments, which included TRBV5-6, TRBV5-1 and TRBV20-1. Samples from one preparation batch, clustered by F measure, grouped strongly together. Significantly decreased normalized Chao1 diversity was recorded for multiple sclerosis patients relative to controls.

TCR beta libraries were prepared from cDNA with unique molecular identifiers. T cells numbering roughly 0.95 to 10 million yielded roughly 500,000 cDNA molecules. TCRdb reanalysed the PCR reads using MiXCR and keeps one entry per CDR3 protein. The table records 500,000 to 600,000 distinct CDR3 sequences, 44% of them present only once. Sequencing input: blood. This clonotype originated in a girl aged 10 to 17 with multiple sclerosis. This rearrangement joins TRBV13 to TRBJ2-3; D perhaps matches TRBD2 (5 bases). Here the CDR3 reads CASSPPGSGTDTQYF. CDR3 in DNA: TGTGCCAGCAGCCCCCCGGGATCAGGCACAGATACGCAGTATTTT. Using reference TRBV13 and TRBJ2-3 for the parts outside the CDR3, the full variable domain is AAGVIQSPRHLIKEKRETATLKCYPIPRHDTVYWYQQGPGQDPQFLISFYEKMQSDKGSIPDRFSAQQFSDYHSELNMSSLELGDSALYFCASSPPGSGTDTQYFGPGTRLTVL.